This T cell receptor beta chain was documented in a study of cytomegalovirus exposure and HLA in healthy donors. Study outcomes and limitations: The only immune exposure information that was available was CMV serostatus.

Primers: 60 Vbeta forward and 13 Jbeta reverse. The method was immunoSEQ multiplex PCR; TCRdb's version includes in-frame clones alone and lacks a portion of them. The sample records about 140,000 clones, roughly 70% being singletons. The V gene's germline CDR1 is WNHNN and CDR2 SYGVQD (reference sequence). The CDR3 length is 14 residues. The ends lost 4 bases at V and 12 bases at J; junction bases unmatched: 9. With respect to this clone: Antigen specificity is unknown.

The TCR was taken from a man in his thirties or forties in good health and CMV-seronegative. This chain uses TRBV10-1 with TRBJ2-1; the match to TRBD2 covers 10 bases. Sequencing input: PBMCs. CDR3 loop: CASSASGSEMGQFF. The CDR3 nucleotides are TGCGCCAGCAGTGCTAGCGGGAGTGAGATGGGGCAGTTCTTC.